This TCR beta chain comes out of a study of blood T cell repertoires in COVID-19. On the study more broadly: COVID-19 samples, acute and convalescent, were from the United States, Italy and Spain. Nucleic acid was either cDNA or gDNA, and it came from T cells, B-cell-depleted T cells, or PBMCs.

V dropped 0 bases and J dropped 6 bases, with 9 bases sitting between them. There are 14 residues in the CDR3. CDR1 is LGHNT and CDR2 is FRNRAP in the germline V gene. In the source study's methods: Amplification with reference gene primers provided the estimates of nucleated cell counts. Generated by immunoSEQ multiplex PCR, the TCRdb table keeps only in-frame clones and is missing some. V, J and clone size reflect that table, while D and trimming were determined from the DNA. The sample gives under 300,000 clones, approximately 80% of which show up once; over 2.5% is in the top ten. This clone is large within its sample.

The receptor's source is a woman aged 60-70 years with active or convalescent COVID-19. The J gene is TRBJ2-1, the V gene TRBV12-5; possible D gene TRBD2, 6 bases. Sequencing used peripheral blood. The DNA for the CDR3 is TGTGCTAGTGGTTTGGTGGGGGGACCCAATGAGCAGTTCTTC. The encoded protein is CASGLVGGPNEQFF.